Included here is one T cell receptor (beta chain) sequence, with context. The antigen remains undetermined. The sample comes from a study of identical twins. Study-level results: The authors noted that invariant MAIT and iNKT cells could partly confound zero-insertion analyses. In drawing conclusions, the study used cross-sectional statistical analysis and did not follow the same donors.

The cDNA had a unique molecular identifier and a template-switch universal primer site. MiXCR, applied by TCRdb to the 5' RACE reads, yields one record per CDR3 protein. The sample consists of 420,000 or so distinct CDR3 sequences, less than 20% of them appearing once. Deletions cut 1 base from V and 6 bases from J, with 6 bases between. CDR1 is SGHAT and CDR2 is FQNNGV in the germline V gene. The CDR3 spans 12 residues. The specimen sequenced was naive T cells sorted from blood. This clonotype was obtained from a man aged 50-60 years in good health. The J gene is TRBJ1-2, the V gene TRBV11-2; D is ambiguous. This CDR3 is CASSLVLNGYTF. The CDR3 DNA is TGTGCCAGCAGCTTAGTATTGAATGGCTACACCTTC.